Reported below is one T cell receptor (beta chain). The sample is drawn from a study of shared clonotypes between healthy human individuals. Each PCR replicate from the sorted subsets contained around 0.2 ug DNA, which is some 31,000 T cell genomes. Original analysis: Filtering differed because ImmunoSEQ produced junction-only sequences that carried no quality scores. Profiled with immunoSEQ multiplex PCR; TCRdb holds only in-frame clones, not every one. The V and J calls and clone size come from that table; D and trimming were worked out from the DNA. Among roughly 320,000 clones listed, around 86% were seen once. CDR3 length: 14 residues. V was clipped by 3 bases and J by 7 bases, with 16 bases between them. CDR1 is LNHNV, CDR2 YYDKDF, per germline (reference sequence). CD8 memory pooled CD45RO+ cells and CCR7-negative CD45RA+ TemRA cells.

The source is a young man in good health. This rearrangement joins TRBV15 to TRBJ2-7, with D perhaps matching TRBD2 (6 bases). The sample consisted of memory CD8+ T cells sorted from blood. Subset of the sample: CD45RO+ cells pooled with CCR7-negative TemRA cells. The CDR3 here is CATSSGGEWTEQYF. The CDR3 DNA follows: TGTGCCACCAGCAGCGGAGGGGAATGGACGGAGCAGTACTTC.